This T cell receptor (beta chain) was observed in a study of human T cells and chemical hapten exposure. Study details: In the sensitization step, 2% DPC was placed on roughly 2 cm by roughly 2 cm of upper inner arm skin. Each patient's scalp received weekly diphenylcyclopropenone throughout the approximately 25-week study.

There are many counts of this clonotype. Its antigen is undetermined. As for time point: patch test 1, 2 weeks after DPC sensitization. Treatment here: therapeutic diphenylcyclopropenone sensitization with weekly scalp DPC. Non-pregnant alopecia patients aged 18 to 70, suitable for DPC therapy. CDR1 and CDR2 (germline): SGHRS, YFSETQ. The CDR3 is made up of 12 amino acids. With 4 bases removed from V and 4 bases from J, the gap between germline ends came to 8 bases. Study results and limitations: DPC sensitization left the count of TCRs above 1 in 1000 unchanged.

TCRdb ran MiXCR on the RACE reads and lists one entry per CDR3 protein. The table includes some 79,000 distinct CDR3 sequences, 7% to 8% detected once. This receptor was identified in a woman in her 30s with alopecia areata. Some clones in this sample may be carry-over from other donors' samples. V is TRBV5-1 and J is TRBJ1-1; D not resolved. The sequencing used whole blood, collected in connection with sensitization to the hapten diphenylcyclopropenone (DPC). CDR3 region: CASSLPGTEAFF. The DNA for the CDR3 is TGCGCCAGCAGCCTCCCGGGCACTGAAGCTTTCTTT.